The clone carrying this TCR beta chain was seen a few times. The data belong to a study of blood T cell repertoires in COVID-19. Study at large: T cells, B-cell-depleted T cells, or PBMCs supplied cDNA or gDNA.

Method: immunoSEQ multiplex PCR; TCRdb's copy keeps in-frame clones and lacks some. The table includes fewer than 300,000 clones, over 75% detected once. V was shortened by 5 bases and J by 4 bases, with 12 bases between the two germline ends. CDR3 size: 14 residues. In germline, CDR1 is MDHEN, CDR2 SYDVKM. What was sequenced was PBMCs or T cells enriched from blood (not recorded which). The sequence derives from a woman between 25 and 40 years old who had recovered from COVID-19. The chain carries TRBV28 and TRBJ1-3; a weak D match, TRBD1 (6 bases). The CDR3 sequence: CASSTGSGGNTIYF. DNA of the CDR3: TGTGCCAGCAGTACAGGGTCAGGAGGAAACACCATATATTTT.